This TCR beta chain was identified during a study of OX40 agonist ivuxolimab in advanced cancers. As for the study in general: Dose-escalation patients were diagnosed with hepatocellular carcinoma, melanoma, renal cell cancer or head and neck cancer. It was permissible to have had prior anti-PD-1, anti-PD-L1 or anti-CTLA-4 therapy, and about 40% had some.

Sequenced by immunoSEQ multiplex PCR; TCRdb stores in-frame clones only, minus some. The sample records some 45,000 clones, under 95% being singletons. Sequenced material: CD4+ or CD8+ T cells sorted from blood, taken in a trial of the OX40 agonist ivuxolimab. This clonotype was sampled from an adult with an advanced solid tumor such as melanoma, head and neck, liver or kidney cancer.

The CDR3 spells CATSWGQGYGYTF. Here the CDR3 DNA reads TGTGCCACCTCTTGGGGACAAGGCTATGGCTACACCTTC. The rearrangement uses TRBV19 and TRBJ1-2, with a possible D match to TRBD1 (6 bases). Germline V gene lookup returns CDR1 LNHDA and CDR2 SQIVND (reference sequence). Trimming removed 10 bases at V and 4 bases at J, with 16 bases between. CDR3 length: 13 amino acids.